This T cell receptor (beta chain) was captured in a study of cytomegalovirus exposure and HLA in healthy donors. General study results and limits: An observed cluster of highly shared sequence variants was recorded as a likely sequencing artifact. As a later analysis showed, a missense DCLRE1C variant was linked to trimming of TCR beta V- and J-genes. In a later analysis, across HLA loci, associated TCR counts were highest for DRB1, lowest for HLA-C.

The CDR3 spans 17 residues. Germline lookup yields CDR1 KGHSH and CDR2 LQKENI. Trimming left V 7 bases short and J 1 base short, with 21 bases between. A single count supports this clone. What it recognizes is unknown. PCR involved 60 Vbeta and 13 Jbeta primers. Data came from immunoSEQ multiplex PCR; TCRdb stores just in-frame clones and leaves some out. The data show 90,000 to 140,000 clones, about 80% seen once. The sequence came from a man aged 25 to 45 in good health and CMV-seronegative. The gene calls are TRBV18 and TRBJ2-3; weak D call: TRBD2 (6 bases). The material sequenced was PBMCs. In DNA form, the CDR3 reads TGTGCCAGCTTCCCAGCTAGCGCCATCCGGGGCACAGATACGCAGTATTTT. As protein: CASFPASAIRGTDTQYF.